The sequence of this TCR beta chain was determined in a study of OX40 agonist ivuxolimab in advanced cancers. Turning to the study itself: Patients were infused with ivuxolimab every 2 weeks at 0.01 to 10 mg/kg.

The protocol was immunoSEQ multiplex PCR, while the TCRdb copy is restricted to in-frame clones and leaves out a portion. The table has about 30,000 clones, about 74% seen once; the top ten hold about an eighth. V was cut by 3 bases and J by 7 bases, with 13 bases left in between. Looked up from germline, CDR1 is LNHDA and CDR2 is SQIVND (reference sequence). There are 14 residues in the CDR3. The TCR was taken from an adult with an advanced solid tumor such as melanoma, head and neck, liver or kidney cancer. The chain employs TRBV19 and TRBJ1-5; D is perhaps TRBD1 (6 bases). The sequencing used CD4+ or CD8+ T cells sorted from blood, collected in a trial of the OX40 agonist ivuxolimab. DNA for the CDR3: TGTGCCAGTAGTATGGGCAGGGGTATGCAGCCCCAGCATTTT. Translated, it gives CASSMGRGMQPQHF.